The 5 T cell receptor beta chains below were found in one sample sequenced in a study of blood T cell repertoires in COVID-19. Generated by immunoSEQ multiplex PCR, the TCRdb table keeps only in-frame clones and is missing some. This table has about 42,000 clones, around 84% appearing once. Sequenced input: peripheral blood. The receptors derive from a man in his 70s with acute or convalescent COVID-19.

The chain links TRBV5-1 to TRBJ1-2, with 12 bases aligning to TRBD1. Per the germline V gene, CDR1 is SGHRS and CDR2 is YFSETQ. The CDR3 has 15 residues. J was trimmed by 7 bases and V by 2 bases; bases with no gene match: 6. CDR3 loop: CASSFGTGGNSGYTF. The CDR3 DNA reads TGCGCCAGCAGCTTCGGGACAGGGGGCAACAGTGGCTACACCTTC. The whole variable domain, remainder taken from reference TRBV5-1 and TRBJ1-2, is KAGVTQTPRYLIKTRGQQVTLSCSPISGHRSVSWYQQTPGQGLQFLFEYFSETQRNKGNFPGRFSGRQFSNSRSEMNVSTLELGDSALYLCASSFGTGGNSGYTFGSGTRLTVV.

This clone was recorded a few times. The V gene is TRBV7-8, the J gene TRBJ1-1; the match to TRBD1 covers 9 bases. Trimming removed 1 base from V and 3 bases from J; junction bases left unmatched: 24. Per germline, CDR1 SGHVS and CDR2 FQNEAQ. CDR3 length equals 22 residues. CDR3 protein: CASSLDRTLYSGTGNTDTEAFF. In DNA form, the CDR3 reads TGTGCCAGCAGCTTAGACCGTACTCTCTACTCCGGGACAGGGAATACAGACACTGAAGCTTTCTTT.

The chain uses TRBV18 and TRBJ1-3; no firm D call. The CDR3 totals 14 residues. Germline V CDR1 and CDR2: KGHSH, LQKENI. V was cut by 3 bases and J by 4 bases, with 10 bases left in between. In nucleotides, the CDR3 is TGTGCCAGCTCACCCCAGAGAGGGGGAAACACCATATATTTT. Translated, it gives CASSPQRGGNTIYF.

This sequence joins TRBV4-2 and TRBJ2-2; 12 bases agree with TRBD2. CDR1 and CDR2 from the germline V gene are LGHNA and YNFKEQ. CDR3 length equals 16 residues. Losses at the gene ends were 5 bases for V and 7 bases for J; bases not matched to a gene: 8. As DNA, the CDR3 is TGTGCCAGCAGCGCCCGGACTAGCGGGGAAGACGGGGAGCTGTTTTTT. Its translation is CASSARTSGEDGELFF.

The V gene is TRBV21-1, the J gene TRBJ2-7; the table calls TRBD1, which could not be checked here. TRBV21-1 is a pseudogene segment. This CDR3 has 15 amino acids. The CDR3 spells CASSKGGTGGYEQYF. DNA of the CDR3: TGTGCCAGCAGCAAAGGCGGGACAGGGGGCTACGAGCAGTACTTC.